The rows below give T cell receptor beta chains drawn from one sample of a study of PD-1 blockade in classical Hodgkin lymphoma. Clones were sequenced by immunoSEQ multiplex PCR, and TCRdb holds only the in-frame ones, with some missing. The sample records around 65,000 clones, 87% being singletons. The material was peripheral blood mononuclear cells (PBMCs), obtained before the fourth cycle of nivolumab. These receptors came from a human donor with classical Hodgkin lymphoma. The CDR3 runs from the conserved cysteine through the conserved F or W. A D gene is named only where the DNA matches it firmly. The size entry is marked missing in some rows and otherwise reads once, few, many or a size class.

TRBJ2-5 | TRBD2 | TRBV5-1 | - | CASSPLAGGEGETQYF | TGCGCCAGCAGCCCACTAGCGGGGGGCGAAGGAGAGACCCAGTACTTC
TRBJ1-1 | - | TRBV4-1 | - | CASSPQLMNTEAFF | TGCGCCAGCAGTCCACAGCTTATGAACACTGAAGCTTTCTTT
TRBJ1-1 | TRBD1 | TRBV10-1 | once | CASSPGNRGHGSTEAFF | TGCGCCAGCAGTCCAGGCAACAGGGGGCATGGGAGCACTGAAGCTTTCTTT
TRBJ1-1 | - | TRBV7-9 | - | CASSPSAGGLEAFF | TGTGCCAGCAGCCCAAGCGCTGGGGGCCTTGAAGCTTTCTTT
TRBJ2-5 | TRBD1 | TRBV18 | - | CASSPKRDRPQTQETQYF | TGTGCCAGCTCACCGAAACGGGACAGGCCACAGACCCAAGAGACCCAGTACTTC
TRBJ2-7 | - | TRBV5-1 | - | CASSQFTDTYEQYF | TGCGCCAGCAGCCAATTTACGGATACCTACGAGCAGTACTTC
TRBJ1-4 | - | TRBV28 | - | CASAPPGVGNEKLFF | TGTGCCAGCGCCCCCCCGGGGGTGGGTAATGAAAAACTGTTTTTT
TRBJ2-1 | TRBD1 | TRBV6-5 | once | CASRRTGGSYNEQFF | TGTGCCAGCAGGAGGACAGGGGGTTCCTACAATGAGCAGTTCTTC
TRBJ2-1 | TRBD1 | TRBV4-2 | once | CASSQFLDRASYNEQFF | TGTGCCAGCAGCCAGTTTCTCGACAGGGCCTCCTACAATGAGCAGTTCTTC
TRBJ2-7 | - | TRBV6-5 | - | CASSSPTVAYEQYF | TGTGCCAGCAGTTCCCCGACAGTCGCCTACGAGCAGTACTTC
TRBJ2-1 | TRBD2 | TRBV10-1 | once | CASTQGLAGASGAEQFF | TGCGCCAGCACTCAAGGACTAGCGGGGGCTAGCGGGGCTGAGCAGTTCTTC